Detailed here is one T cell receptor (beta chain). Its antigen is still unknown. No qualities accompany the bases; no much larger clone lies one base away. These data come from a study of CD8 T cells in ankylosing spondylitis (dated by TCRdb to about 2017). Turning to the overall study: The study profiled T cell receptor beta repertoires in healthy donors and ankylosing spondylitis patients to find disease-linked TCR variants. The full study cohort comprised roughly 24 ankylosing spondylitis patients and roughly 100 healthy donors. Peripheral blood samples were taken, and synovial fluid was additionally collected from ankylosing spondylitis patients.

Sequencing relied on an Illumina HiSeq 2500. TCR beta libraries were prepared by quantitative 5'-RACE with molecular barcodes. On the study's bioinformatics: Disease-linked TCR variants were identified with a new computational method built on a probabilistic model of VDJ rearrangement. The raw public data were reprocessed by TCRdb itself: fastp quality trimming at Q25, MiXCR clonotype calling, in-frame beta chains only. Rows with one shared CDR3 protein collapse into an entry with the most common genes and DNA. The V and J calls shown here were made by TCRdb, not taken from the authors' results. This sample comprises more than 300,000 distinct CDR3 sequences, around 8% of them detected only once. More than 12% of the sample is in the top ten clones. The research as a whole found: Some motif variants were previously reported in synovial fluid and blood of reactive arthritis patients, suggesting common disease-initiation mechanisms. According to the report, matched synovial fluid samples from ankylosing spondylitis patients were significantly enriched for the disease-linked clones. Blood from ankylosing spondylitis patients appeared to be characterized by a TCR beta motif composed of about eight highly homologous amino acid variants. The disease-linked clones showed a CD8+ phenotype and occurred at relatively low frequencies in peripheral blood.

V and J lose 3 bases and 7 bases, and a span of 25 bases separates them. Reading the germline V gene gives CDR1 SGHAT and CDR2 FQNNGV. From cysteine to phenylalanine, the CDR3 is 18 amino acids long. The kept DNA is CDR3 alone, 54 bases in frame from the first base. The sequence derives from a male donor with ankylosing spondylitis. The V gene is TRBV11-2 and the J gene is TRBJ2-1, with TRBD2 tentatively as D gene (6 bases match). Sequences were obtained from blood, either unsorted or a sorted T cell fraction (not recorded which). The CDR3 loop reads CASSLYGSLIRIRNEQFF. The DNA sequence reads TGTGCCAGCAGCTTGTACGGGAGTTTGATAAGAATACGAAATGAGCAGTTCTTC. The CDR3, completed at both ends by the reference TRBV11-2 and TRBJ2-1 genes, gives the full variable domain EAGVAQSPRYKIIEKRQSVAFWCNPISGHATLYWYQQILGQGPKLLIQFQNNGVVDDSQLPKDRFSAERLKGVDSTLKIQPAKLEDSAVYLCASSLYGSLIRIRNEQFFGPGTRLTVL.